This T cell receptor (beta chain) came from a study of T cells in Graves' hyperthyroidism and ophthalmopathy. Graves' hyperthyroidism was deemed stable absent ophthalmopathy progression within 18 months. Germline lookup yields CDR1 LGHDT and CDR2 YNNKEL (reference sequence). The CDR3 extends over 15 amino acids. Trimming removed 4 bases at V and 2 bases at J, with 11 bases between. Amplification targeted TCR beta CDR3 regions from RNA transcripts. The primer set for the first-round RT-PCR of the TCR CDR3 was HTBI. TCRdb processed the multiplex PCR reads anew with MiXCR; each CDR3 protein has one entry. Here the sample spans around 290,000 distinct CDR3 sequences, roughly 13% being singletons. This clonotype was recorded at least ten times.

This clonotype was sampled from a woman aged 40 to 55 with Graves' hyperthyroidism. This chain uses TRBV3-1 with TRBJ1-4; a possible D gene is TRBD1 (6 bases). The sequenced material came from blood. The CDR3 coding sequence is TGTGCCAGCAGCCGAAGGGGGGTCACTAATGAAAAACTGTTTTTT. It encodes CASSRRGVTNEKLFF.